Below, 15 T cell receptor beta chains from the same sample are listed, as sequenced in a study of blood T cell repertoires in COVID-19. TCRdb keeps only in-frame clones here, not all; method: immunoSEQ multiplex PCR. The sample shows 90,000 to 110,000 clones, 80% of them seen only once. Sequencing was done on a sample of peripheral blood. The source is a human donor in a cohort sampled during active or convalescent COVID-19.

The count of this clone is one. The rearrangement joins TRBV6-2 or TRBV6-3 to TRBJ2-7, with 7 bases fitting TRBD1. CDR1 is MNHEY, CDR2 SVGEGT, per germline. Trimming cost V 4 bases and J 3 bases; bases outside gene matches: 3. The CDR3 loop spans 13 amino acids. For the CDR3, the DNA is TGTGCCAGCAGTTGGGGACAGCACTACGAGCAGTACTTC. Protein sequence: CASSWGQHYEQYF.

The chain joins TRBV5-1 to TRBJ1-2; a possible D gene is TRBD1 (6 bases). Between the trimmed V and J ends, which lost 0 bases and 2 bases, there was a span of 11 bases. CDR1 is SGHRS, CDR2 YFSETQ, per germline. This CDR3 is 15 amino acids long. The CDR3 DNA follows: TGCGCCAGCAGCTTGGCGGCAGGGGTCAACTATGGCTACACCTTC. Its protein is CASSLAAGVNYGYTF. The full variable domain, in which reference TRBV5-1 and TRBJ1-2 provide the parts outside the CDR3, is KAGVTQTPRYLIKTRGQQVTLSCSPISGHRSVSWYQQTPGQGLQFLFEYFSETQRNKGNFPGRFSGRQFSNSRSEMNVSTLELGDSALYLCASSLAAGVNYGYTFGSGTRLTVV.

The chain links TRBV25-1 to TRBJ2-5; 8 bases align to TRBD2. The junction had 13 bases not matched to a gene; V was cut back by 5 bases and J by 5 bases. CDR1 and CDR2 from the germline V gene are MGHDK and SYGVNS. This CDR3 has 16 residues. The CDR3 DNA is TGTGCCAGCAGTAGGGTCTTGGTAGCGGGAAGCGAGACCCAGTACTTC. Encoded protein: CASSRVLVAGSETQYF.

CDR3 loop: CASSTETGLRGNEQFF. As DNA, the CDR3 is TGTGCCAGCAGCACAGAAACCGGACTCCGAGGCAATGAGCAGTTCTTC. The V and J genes are TRBV7-2 and TRBJ2-1, with D perhaps TRBD2 (5 bases). The CDR3 is made up of 16 amino acids. The V end was cut by 5 bases, the J end by 6 bases, with 20 bases between. CDR1 is SGHTA and CDR2 is FQGNSA in the germline V gene.

The chain recombines TRBV5-6 with TRBJ2-2, with D uncertain. The CDR3 sequence is 13 residues long. The ends were cut back, 4 bases at V and 9 bases at J, with 13 bases in the middle. Germline CDR1 and CDR2: SGHDT and YYEEEE. As DNA, the CDR3 is TGTGCCAGCAGCCAGCTCGGGTTCAGGGAGCTGTTTTTT. This sequence encodes CASSQLGFRELFF. The variable domain in full, completed from reference TRBV5-6 and TRBJ2-2, reads DAGVTQSPTHLIKTRGQQVTLRCSPKSGHDTVSWYQQALGQGPQFIFQYYEEEERQRGNFPDRFSGHQFPNYSSELNVNALLLGDSALYLCASSQLGFRELFFGEGSRLTVL.

This clone has only a few counts. The rearrangement links TRBV6-2 or TRBV6-3 to TRBJ1-1; 8 bases are a match to TRBD1. Germline V gives CDR1 MNHEY, CDR2 SVGEGT. The CDR3 is 16 residues long. V shed 6 bases and J 3 bases; nucleotides not matched to a gene: 12. CDR3 in amino acids: CASSRRRTGRDTEAFF. The CDR3 region has the DNA TGTGCCAGCAGCCGAAGGAGGACAGGGAGGGACACTGAAGCTTTCTTT.

The chain uses TRBV11-2 and TRBJ2-1; D is uncertain. The CDR3 length is 15 residues. V was trimmed by 2 bases and J by 6 bases, leaving 14 bases between them. In germline, CDR1 is SGHAT, CDR2 FQNNGV. Here the CDR3 reads CASSLFAEPPNEQFF. The CDR3 DNA follows: TGTGCCAGCAGCTTATTTGCGGAGCCCCCCAATGAGCAGTTCTTC.

The chain links TRBV5-6 to TRBJ2-1; the D gene is possibly TRBD2 (5 bases). The length of the CDR3 is 16 residues. Germline loops: CDR1 SGHDT, CDR2 YYEEEE. Between the trimmed V and J ends, which lost 4 bases and 2 bases, there was a span of 16 bases. The CDR3, as DNA: TGTGCCAGCAGCGGGCCGGGGATACGGACCTACAATGAGCAGTTCTTC. It is translated as CASSGPGIRTYNEQFF.

V gene TRBV27 combines with J gene TRBJ2-5; 7 bases match TRBD2. This CDR3 contains 16 residues. Germline CDR1 MNHEY, CDR2 SMNVEV (reference sequence). Unmatched junction bases numbered 11, after V lost 6 bases and J lost 1 base. The CDR3 sequence is CASRWSRDYPQETQYF. The CDR3 DNA follows: TGTGCCAGCAGGTGGTCCAGGGACTATCCCCAAGAGACCCAGTACTTC.

The CDR3 protein is CASSQGQGTVYNSPLHF. As DNA, the CDR3 is TGTGCCAGCTCCCAAGGCCAGGGGACAGTCTATAATTCACCCCTCCACTTT. The rearrangement uses TRBV27 and TRBJ1-6; 7 bases fit TRBD1. Unmatched junction bases numbered 13, after V lost 8 bases and J lost 3 bases. Germline V CDR1 and CDR2: MNHEY, SMNVEV (reference sequence). CDR3 length: 17 amino acids.

The chain employs TRBV19 and TRBJ2-1, with D maybe TRBD2 (7 bases). The V end was cut by 3 bases, the J end by 7 bases, with 16 bases between. The CDR3 is made up of 15 amino acids. CDR1 and CDR2 (germline): LNHDA, SQIVND (reference sequence). The CDR3 is CASSMGGLGFNEQFF. DNA of the CDR3: TGTGCCAGTAGTATGGGGGGGCTTGGCTTTAATGAGCAGTTCTTC. The variable domain in full, completed from reference TRBV19 and TRBJ2-1, reads DGGITQSPKYLFRKEGQNVTLSCEQNLNHDAMYWYRQDPGQGLRLIYYSQIVNDFQKGDIAEGYSVSREKKESFPLTVTSAQKNPTAFYLCASSMGGLGFNEQFFGPGTRLTVL.

The chain joins TRBV28 to TRBJ1-3; the D gene is possibly TRBD1 (6 bases). The germline V gene encodes CDR1 MDHEN and CDR2 SYDVKM. The CDR3 contains 15 residues. Trimming took 6 bases from V and 0 from J, leaving 12 bases between them. The CDR3 protein is CASRNRGFSGNTIYF. In DNA, the CDR3 is TGTGCCAGCAGAAATAGGGGGTTCTCTGGAAACACCATATATTTT.

The chain is built from TRBV19 and TRBJ1-1; 8 bases fit TRBD1. Trimming at V came to 6 bases and at J to 0 bases, leaving 9 bases not matched to a gene. The V gene's germline CDR1 is LNHDA and CDR2 SQIVND (reference sequence). This CDR3 has 16 amino acids. CDR3 sequence: CASRIGQGLLNTEAFF. Written as DNA, the CDR3 is TGTGCCAGTAGAATCGGACAGGGACTCTTGAACACTGAAGCTTTCTTT.

This CDR3 is CASSQDALAGPQETQYF. CDR3 coding DNA: TGCGCCAGCAGCCAAGATGCCCTAGCGGGCCCCCAAGAGACCCAGTACTTC. The rearrangement uses TRBV4-1 and TRBJ2-5; 8 bases line up with TRBD2. Germline V lookup: CDR1 MGHRA, CDR2 YSYEKL. The CDR3 has 17 residues. The ends lost 0 bases at V and 1 base at J; junction bases unmatched: 7.

The rearrangement joins TRBV27 to TRBJ1-5, with no clear D. This CDR3 has 17 amino acids. Per the germline V gene, CDR1 is MNHEY and CDR2 is SMNVEV (reference sequence). V lost 0 bases to trimming and J lost 0 bases, with 12 bases between them. CDR3 amino acids: CASSLSVAGNSNQPQHF. The CDR3 DNA sequence: TGTGCCAGCAGTTTATCGGTTGCGGGTAATAGCAATCAGCCCCAGCATTTT.